A single sample is the source of the 27 T cell receptor beta chains below, sequenced in a study of blood T cell repertoires in COVID-19. Here immunoSEQ multiplex PCR was the method, and the copy in TCRdb shows in-frame clones only, minus some. This sample has approximately 200,000 clones, with just under 90% found just once. Sequenced input: PBMCs or T cells enriched from blood (not recorded which). The origin of the receptors is a man aged 25-45 years who had recovered from COVID-19.

This clone was found once. The V call is TRBV18, the J call TRBJ1-5; 7 positions agree with TRBD1. CDR3 size: 14 residues. With 1 base clipped from V and 4 bases from J, the junction kept 1 base outside the gene matches. Germline V CDR1 and CDR2: KGHSH, LQKENI. The CDR3 spells CASSPRQGNQPQHF. The CDR3 DNA reads TGTGCCAGCTCACCACGACAGGGAAATCAGCCCCAGCATTTT.

There are a few counts of this clone. The chain couples TRBV5-1 to TRBJ2-5; the D gene is possibly TRBD1 (6 bases). The CDR3 has 11 amino acids. The V gene lost 5 bases and the J gene lost 4 bases, with 6 bases spanning the gap. Per the germline V gene, CDR1 is SGHRS and CDR2 is YFSETQ. The CDR3: CASRGGETQYF. The CDR3 bases are TGCGCCAGCAGAGGGGGAGAGACCCAGTACTTC. The variable domain in full, with the rest retrieved from reference TRBV5-1 and TRBJ2-5, is KAGVTQTPRYLIKTRGQQVTLSCSPISGHRSVSWYQQTPGQGLQFLFEYFSETQRNKGNFPGRFSGRQFSNSRSEMNVSTLELGDSALYLCASRGGETQYFGPGTRLLVL.

The chain recombines TRBV2 with TRBJ2-3, with 9 positions matching TRBD1. Germline V gives CDR1 SNHLY, CDR2 FYNNEI. V was pared by 5 bases and J by 2 bases, with 5 bases of the junction left unmatched. CDR3 length: 15 residues. The CDR3 loop is CASSPRTGVTDTQYF. For the CDR3, the DNA is TGTGCCAGCAGTCCCCGGACAGGGGTCACAGATACGCAGTATTTT.

This clone was seen a single time. The rearrangement joins TRBV7-2 to TRBJ1-6; the match to TRBD1 covers 9 bases. The CDR3 is made up of 15 amino acids. Germline V lookup: CDR1 SGHTA, CDR2 FQGNSA. The V segment lost 4 bases and the J segment 12 bases; nucleotides outside the gene matches: 10. The CDR3 nucleotides read TGTGCCAGCAGCTCCCGGACAGGGGAGGAGTTACCCCTCCACTTT. It codes for CASSSRTGEELPLHF. Variable domain in full (rest from reference TRBV7-2 and TRBJ1-6): GAGVSQSPSNKVTEKGKDVELRCDPISGHTALYWYRQSLGQGLEFLIYFQGNSAPDKSGLPSDRFSAERTGGSVSTLTIQRTQQEDSAVYLCASSSRTGEELPLHFGNGTRLTVT.

The chain combines TRBV6-1 with TRBJ1-1, with unresolved D. V was cut by 1 base and J by 1 base, with 7 bases left in between. Germline values: CDR1 MNHNS, CDR2 SASEGT. The CDR3 extends over 14 amino acids. CDR3 amino acids: CASSEVNWNTEAFF. The CDR3 DNA sequence: TGTGCCAGCAGTGAAGTAAATTGGAACACTGAAGCTTTCTTT.

The table lists this clone with a count of one. The chain employs TRBV19 and TRBJ1-1; perhaps TRBD1 as D (5 bases). Germline V gene lookup returns CDR1 LNHDA and CDR2 SQIVND (reference sequence). There are 17 residues in the CDR3. Trimming left V 4 bases short and J 3 bases short, with 21 bases between. The CDR3: CASSRFRDAGGDTEAFF. The CDR3 DNA reads TGTGCCAGTAGTAGATTCCGGGACGCCGGAGGGGACACTGAAGCTTTCTTT. Variable domain in full (rest from reference TRBV19 and TRBJ1-1): DGGITQSPKYLFRKEGQNVTLSCEQNLNHDAMYWYRQDPGQGLRLIYYSQIVNDFQKGDIAEGYSVSREKKESFPLTVTSAQKNPTAFYLCASSRFRDAGGDTEAFFGQGTRLTVV.

The chain employs TRBV6-2 or TRBV6-3 and TRBJ1-4, with D possibly matching TRBD1 (5 bases). This CDR3 contains 15 residues. With 3 bases removed from V and 8 bases from J, the gap between germline ends came to 16 bases. Per germline, CDR1 MNHEY and CDR2 SVGEGT. The CDR3 bases are TGTGCCAGCAGTTATGTTGCCGGGACTGGCGAAAAACTGTTTTTT. It encodes CASSYVAGTGEKLFF.

The chain links TRBV2 to TRBJ2-7; 11 bases map to TRBD1. Losses at the gene ends were 2 bases for V and 3 bases for J; bases not matched to a gene: 6. Germline V gene lookup returns CDR1 SNHLY and CDR2 FYNNEI. CDR3 length equals 16 residues. The CDR3 protein is CASSETGDRGNYEQYF. The CDR3 bases are TGTGCCAGCAGTGAAACGGGGGACAGGGGGAACTACGAGCAGTACTTC.

The chain links TRBV6-5 to TRBJ2-2, with a weak D call TRBD2 (5 bases). The germline V and J ends were trimmed by 2 bases and 2 bases, with 9 bases remaining between them. There are 15 residues in the CDR3. Looked up from germline, CDR1 is MNHEY and CDR2 is SVGAGI. CDR3 in DNA: TGTGCCAGCAGTTACGATGGGAGTAACACCGGGGAGCTGTTTTTT. The encoded protein is CASSYDGSNTGELFF.

The chain couples TRBV12-3 or TRBV12-4 to TRBJ1-2; D unclear. This CDR3 has 12 amino acids. V was clipped by 1 base and J by 5 bases, with 5 bases between them. CDR3 loop: CASSLDKYGYTF. The CDR3 coding sequence is TGTGCCAGCAGTTTAGACAAGTATGGCTACACCTTC.

CDR3 residues: CASTHTGTGELFF. The CDR3 nucleotides read TGTGCCAGCACTCATACAGGGACCGGGGAGCTGTTTTTT. This sequence joins TRBV6-5 and TRBJ2-2, with D possibly being TRBD1 (6 bases). The germline V and J ends were trimmed by 7 bases and 5 bases, with 11 bases remaining between them. The CDR3 is 13 amino acids. In germline, CDR1 is MNHEY, CDR2 SVGAGI.

The V gene is TRBV6-6, the J gene TRBJ1-1; D uncertain. Germline CDR1 and CDR2: MNHNY and SVGAGI (reference sequence). V lost 0 bases to trimming and J lost 0 bases, with 8 bases between them. The CDR3 spans 15 residues. This CDR3 reads CASSYSAVMNTEAFF. The CDR3 DNA sequence: TGTGCCAGCAGTTACTCGGCAGTGATGAACACTGAAGCTTTCTTT.

V is TRBV5-4 and J is TRBJ2-1; 7 positions match TRBD2. Germline lookup yields CDR1 SGHNT and CDR2 YYREEE (reference sequence). J gave up 3 bases and V 4 bases, and 10 bases lay outside the gene matches. There are 16 residues in the CDR3. The chain's CDR3 is CASSARTSGIYNEQFF. The CDR3 region has the DNA TGTGCCAGCAGCGCCCGGACTAGTGGGATCTACAATGAGCAGTTCTTC. The full variable domain, in which reference TRBV5-4 and TRBJ2-1 provide the parts outside the CDR3, is ETGVTQSPTHLIKTRGQQVTLRCSSQSGHNTVSWYQQALGQGPQFIFQYYREEENGRGNFPPRFSGLQFPNYSSELNVNALELDDSALYLCASSARTSGIYNEQFFGPGTRLTVL.

The chain has TRBV6-4 and TRBJ2-3; D uncertain. The germline V gene has CDR1 MRHNA and CDR2 SNTAGT. This CDR3 is built from 16 residues. Trimming removed 7 bases from V and 1 base from J, with 18 bases in between. The CDR3 region has the DNA TGTGCCAGCACCCCGAACCCGGGTTTGGGCACAGATACGCAGTATTTT. Residues: CASTPNPGLGTDTQYF.

This clone was detected once. The chain is built from TRBV3-1 (or the pseudogene TRBV3-2) and TRBJ2-7, with TRBD1 as a possible D gene (6 bases). This CDR3 has 14 amino acids. The V and J ends lost 6 bases and 7 bases respectively, with 19 bases between them. Germline V gene sequence: CDR1 LGHDT, CDR2 YNNKEL (reference sequence). The CDR3 reads CASRQGFLSSEQYF. DNA of the CDR3: TGTGCCAGCAGACAGGGTTTCCTATCGTCGGAGCAGTACTTC.

This clone was seen only once. The chain joins TRBV10-3 to TRBJ1-1; maybe TRBD1 (6 bases). The ends were cut back, 10 bases at V and 2 bases at J, with 17 bases in the middle. The CDR3 extends over 14 amino acids. Germline V CDR1 and CDR2: ENHRY, SYGVKD. The CDR3 region has the DNA TGTGCCACCGGGGGGACAACCCTTAACACTGAAGCTTTCTTT. This gives the protein CATGGTTLNTEAFF.

The sample holds one count of this clone. The V gene is TRBV11-3, the J gene TRBJ2-3; a possible D gene is TRBD1 (6 bases). The V and J ends lost 5 bases and 2 bases respectively, with 11 bases between them. Germline CDR1 is SGHNT and CDR2 is YENEEA. This CDR3 is built from 14 residues. Written as DNA, the CDR3 is TGTGCCAGCAGCCTACGGACAGACACAGATACGCAGTATTTT. The encoded protein is CASSLRTDTDTQYF.

V is TRBV7-2 and J is TRBJ2-3; D unresolved. V lost 4 bases and J lost 2, with 10 bases in between. The CDR3 sequence is 14 residues long. The germline gives CDR1 SGHTA, CDR2 FQGNSA. The CDR3 is CASSSQRATDTQYF. CDR3 nucleotides: TGTGCCAGCAGCTCGCAGCGAGCCACAGATACGCAGTATTTT.

This clone was detected only a few times. The chain uses TRBV2 and TRBJ2-2; 7 bases map to TRBD1. Trimming took 1 base from V and 0 from J; bases not matched to a gene: 2. The CDR3 has 16 amino acids. Germline V gene lookup returns CDR1 SNHLY and CDR2 FYNNEI. The DNA for the CDR3 is TGTGCCAGCAGTGAAGTCGGGACAGCGAACACCGGGGAGCTGTTTTTT. Protein product: CASSEVGTANTGELFF.

V usage is TRBV18 and J usage is TRBJ2-3; D is perhaps TRBD1 (9 bases). Trimming pared 5 bases from V and 4 bases from J, leaving 19 bases between. Germline V gene data show CDR1 as KGHSH and CDR2 as LQKENI. The CDR3 sequence is 16 residues long. In DNA, the CDR3 is TGTGCCAGCTCAACTTTAGCGGGACAGGGCCCAGATACGCAGTATTTT. It is translated as CASSTLAGQGPDTQYF.

The chain combines TRBV19 with TRBJ2-4; D uncertain. V shed 5 bases and J shed 7 bases, with 12 bases lying between them. This CDR3 contains 13 residues. The germline V gene encodes CDR1 LNHDA and CDR2 SQIVND (reference sequence). CDR3 sequence: CASSVTLENIQYF. CDR3 in DNA: TGTGCCAGTAGTGTAACTCTGGAGAACATTCAGTACTTC.

The chain joins TRBV7-9 to TRBJ2-1; no reliable D call. The germline V gene has CDR1 SEHNR and CDR2 FQNEAQ (reference sequence). Trimming removed 1 base from V and 5 bases from J, with 6 bases in between. This CDR3 comprises 13 residues. The CDR3 protein is CASSLGRNNEQFF. In DNA form, the CDR3 reads TGTGCCAGCAGCTTAGGGCGGAACAATGAGCAGTTCTTC.

This rearrangement joins TRBV29-1 to TRBJ2-3; 8 bases are a match to TRBD2. Germline loops: CDR1 SQVTM, CDR2 ANQGSEA. CDR3 length equals 15 residues. V shed 3 bases, J shed 1 base, and the junction held 6 bases outside the gene matches. This CDR3 reads CSVDGRREGTDTQYF. DNA for the CDR3: TGCAGCGTTGACGGTAGGCGGGAGGGCACAGATACGCAGTATTTT.

V usage is TRBV11-3 and J usage is TRBJ2-7; D remains unclear. Germline CDR1 is SGHNT and CDR2 is YENEEA. This CDR3 region has 15 residues. The V end was cut by 1 base, the J end by 2 bases, with 12 bases between. CDR3 in amino acids: CASSLGPGSPYEQYF. CDR3 DNA: TGTGCCAGCAGCTTAGGGCCGGGTAGTCCCTACGAGCAGTACTTC. The whole variable domain, remainder taken from reference TRBV11-3 and TRBJ2-7, is EAGVVQSPRYKIIEKKQPVAFWCNPISGHNTLYWYLQNLGQGPELLIRYENEEAVDDSQLPKDRFSAERLKGVDSTLKIQPAELGDSAVYLCASSLGPGSPYEQYFGPGTRLTVT.

J is TRBJ2-2 and V is TRBV5-4; D is uncertain. The CDR3 is 14 residues long. Germline V gene data show CDR1 as SGHNT and CDR2 as YYREEE (reference sequence). Deletions cut 0 bases from V and 5 bases from J, with 8 bases between. CDR3 in DNA: TGTGCCAGCAGCTTGGGGCCCTTGACCGGGGAGCTGTTTTTT. It translates to CASSLGPLTGELFF.

This rearrangement joins TRBV7-9 to TRBJ2-5, with 8 bases aligning to TRBD1. Germline loops: CDR1 SEHNR, CDR2 FQNEAQ (reference sequence). The CDR3 is 14 residues long. The V segment lost 4 bases and the J segment 1 base; nucleotides outside the gene matches: 2. In nucleotides, the CDR3 is TGTGCCAGCAGCTCCGACAGGGGCCAAGAGACCCAGTACTTC. Translated, it gives CASSSDRGQETQYF. Together with reference TRBV7-9 and TRBJ2-5, the CDR3 gives the full variable domain: DTGVSQNPRHKITKRGQNVTFRCDPISEHNRLYWYRQTLGQGPEFLTYFQNEAQLEKSRLLSDRFSAERPKGSFSTLEIQRTEQGDSAMYLCASSSDRGQETQYFGPGTRLLVL.

The chain combines TRBV5-8 with TRBJ2-7; 9 bases align to TRBD1. The germline CDR1 and CDR2 sequences are SGHTS and YDEGEE. CDR3 size: 17 residues. The V segment lost 4 bases and the J segment 2 bases; nucleotides outside the gene matches: 13. The CDR3 nucleotides read TGTGCCAGCAGCCTCCTGGAAGGACAGGGGATTCCCTACGAGCAGTACTTC. This codes for CASSLLEGQGIPYEQYF.